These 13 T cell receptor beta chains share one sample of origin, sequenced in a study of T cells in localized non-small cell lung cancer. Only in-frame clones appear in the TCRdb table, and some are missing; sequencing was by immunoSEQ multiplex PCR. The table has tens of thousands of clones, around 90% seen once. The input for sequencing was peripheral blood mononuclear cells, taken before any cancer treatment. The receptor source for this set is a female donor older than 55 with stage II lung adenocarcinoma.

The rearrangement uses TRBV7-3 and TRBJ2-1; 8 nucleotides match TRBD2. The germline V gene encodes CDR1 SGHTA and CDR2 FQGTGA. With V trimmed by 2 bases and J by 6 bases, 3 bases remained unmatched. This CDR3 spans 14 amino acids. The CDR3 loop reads CASSLAAGANEQFF. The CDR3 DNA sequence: TGTGCCAGCAGCTTAGCAGCGGGAGCCAATGAGCAGTTCTTC.

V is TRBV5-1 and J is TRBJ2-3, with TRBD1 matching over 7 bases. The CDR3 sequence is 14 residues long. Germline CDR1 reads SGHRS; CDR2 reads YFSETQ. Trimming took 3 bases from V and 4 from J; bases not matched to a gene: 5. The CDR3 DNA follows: TGCGCCAGCAGCTCCAAGACAGGGCCAGATACGCAGTATTTT. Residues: CASSSKTGPDTQYF.

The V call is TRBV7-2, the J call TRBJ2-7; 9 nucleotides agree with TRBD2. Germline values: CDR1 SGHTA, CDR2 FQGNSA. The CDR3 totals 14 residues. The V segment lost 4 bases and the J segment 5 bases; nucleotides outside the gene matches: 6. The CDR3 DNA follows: TGTGCCAGCAGCTCGTTAGCGGGAGACGACGAGCAGTACTTC. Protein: CASSSLAGDDEQYF.

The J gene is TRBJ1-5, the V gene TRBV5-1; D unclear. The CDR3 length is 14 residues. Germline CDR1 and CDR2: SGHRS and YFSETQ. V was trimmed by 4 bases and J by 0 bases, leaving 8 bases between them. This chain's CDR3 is CASSLAGSNQPQHF. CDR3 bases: TGCGCCAGCAGCCTTGCGGGTAGCAATCAGCCCCAGCATTTT.

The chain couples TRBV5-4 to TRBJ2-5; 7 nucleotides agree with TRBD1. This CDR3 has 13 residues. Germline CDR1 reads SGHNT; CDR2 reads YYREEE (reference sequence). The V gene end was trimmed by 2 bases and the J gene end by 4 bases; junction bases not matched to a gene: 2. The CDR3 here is CASSLGGRETQYF. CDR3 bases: TGTGCCAGCAGCTTAGGGGGCCGAGAGACCCAGTACTTC.

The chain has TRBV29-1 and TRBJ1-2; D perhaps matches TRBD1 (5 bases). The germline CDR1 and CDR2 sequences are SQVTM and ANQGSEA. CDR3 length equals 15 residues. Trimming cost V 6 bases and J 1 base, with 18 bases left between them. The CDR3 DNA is TGCAGCGTCCTTAAACCGGGACGGGGTAACTATGGCTACACCTTC. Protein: CSVLKPGRGNYGYTF.

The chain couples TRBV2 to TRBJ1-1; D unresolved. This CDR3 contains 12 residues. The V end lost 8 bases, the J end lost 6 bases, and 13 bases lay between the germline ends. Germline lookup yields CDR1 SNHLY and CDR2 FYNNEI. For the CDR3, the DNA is TGTGCCAGCCTCAGGTCCACGGCTGAAGCTTTCTTT. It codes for CASLRSTAEAFF.

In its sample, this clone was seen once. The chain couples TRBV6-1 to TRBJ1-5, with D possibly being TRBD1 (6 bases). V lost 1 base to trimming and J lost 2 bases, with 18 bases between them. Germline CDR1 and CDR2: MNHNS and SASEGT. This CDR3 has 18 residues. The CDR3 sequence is CASSEGWRGGYGNQPQHF. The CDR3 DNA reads TGTGCCAGCAGTGAAGGTTGGAGGGGGGGGTATGGCAATCAGCCCCAGCATTTT.

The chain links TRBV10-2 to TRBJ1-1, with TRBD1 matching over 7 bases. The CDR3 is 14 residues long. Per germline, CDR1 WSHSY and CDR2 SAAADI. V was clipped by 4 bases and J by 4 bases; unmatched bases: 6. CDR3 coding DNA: TGCGCCAGCAGTGGACAGGGCGTTGGCACTGAAGCTTTCTTT. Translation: CASSGQGVGTEAFF.

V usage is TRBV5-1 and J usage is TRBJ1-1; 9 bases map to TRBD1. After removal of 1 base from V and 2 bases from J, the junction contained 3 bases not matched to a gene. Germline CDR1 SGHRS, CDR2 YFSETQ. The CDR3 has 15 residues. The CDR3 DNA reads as TGCGCCAGCAGCTTGTTACAGGGGGCTAACACTGAAGCTTTCTTT. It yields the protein CASSLLQGANTEAFF.

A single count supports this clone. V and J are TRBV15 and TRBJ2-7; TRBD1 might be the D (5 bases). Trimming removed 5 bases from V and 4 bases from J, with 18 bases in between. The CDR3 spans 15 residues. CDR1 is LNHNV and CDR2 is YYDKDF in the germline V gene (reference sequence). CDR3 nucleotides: TGTGCCACCAGCCCAACCACTACCCAGGGATACGAGCAGTACTTC. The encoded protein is CATSPTTTQGYEQYF.

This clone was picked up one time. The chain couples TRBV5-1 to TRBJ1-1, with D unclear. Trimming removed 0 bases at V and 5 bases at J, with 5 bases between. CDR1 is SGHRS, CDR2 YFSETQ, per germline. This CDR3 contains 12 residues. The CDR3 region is CASSLGATEAFF. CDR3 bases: TGCGCCAGCAGCTTGGGGGCGACTGAAGCTTTCTTT.

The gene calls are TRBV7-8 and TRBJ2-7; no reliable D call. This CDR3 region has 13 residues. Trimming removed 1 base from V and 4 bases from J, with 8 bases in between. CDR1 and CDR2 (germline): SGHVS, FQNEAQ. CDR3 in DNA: TGTGCCAGCAGCTTAGGGCCCGGGTACGAGCAGTACTTC. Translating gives CASSLGPGYEQYF. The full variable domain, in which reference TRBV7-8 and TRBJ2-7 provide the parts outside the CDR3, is GAGVSQSPRYKVAKRGQDVALRCDPISGHVSLFWYQQALGQGPEFLTYFQNEAQLDKSGLPSDRFFAERPEGSVSTLKIQRTQQEDSAVYLCASSLGPGYEQYFGPGTRLTVT.